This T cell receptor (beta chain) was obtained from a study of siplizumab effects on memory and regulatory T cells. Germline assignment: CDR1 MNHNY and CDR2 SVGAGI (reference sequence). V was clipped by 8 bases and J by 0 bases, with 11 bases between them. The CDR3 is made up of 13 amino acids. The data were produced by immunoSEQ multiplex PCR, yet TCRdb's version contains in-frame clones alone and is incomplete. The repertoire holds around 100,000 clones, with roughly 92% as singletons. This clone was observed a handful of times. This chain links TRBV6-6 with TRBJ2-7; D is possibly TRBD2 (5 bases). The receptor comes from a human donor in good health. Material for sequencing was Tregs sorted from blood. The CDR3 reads CASRLANSYEQYF. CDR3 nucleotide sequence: TGTGCCAGCCGATTAGCGAACTCCTACGAGCAGTACTTC.